This is a list of T cell receptor beta chains from one sample in a study of neoadjuvant anti-PD-1 for oral cavity cancer. TCRdb keeps only in-frame clones here, not all; method: immunoSEQ multiplex PCR. The sample carries under 25,000 clones, around a quarter recorded once. This specimen consisted of tumor tissue, obtained after nivolumab (anti-PD-1) treatment. The receptors stem from a person aged 35-79 years with oral cavity squamous cell carcinoma. CDR3s include the opening cysteine and the closing phenylalanine or tryptophan. The order of the fields is D gene, V gene, J gene, clone size, CDR3 DNA, CDR3 protein. D genes are given only for firm matches. A clone size is listed for some rows: how often the clone was seen (once, few, many), or a class if it is expanded.

NA	TRBV5-4	TRBJ2-7	few	TGTGCCAGCAGCTCCTCTCGAGGCTACGAGCAGTACTTC	CASSSSRGYEQYF
TRBD1	TRBV9	TRBJ2-5	few	TGTGCCAGCAGCGAGACAGGGTCGGTGAGGCAAGAGACCCAGTACTTC	CASSETGSVRQETQYF
TRBD2	TRBV11-2	TRBJ2-7	many	TGTGCCAGCAGCTTAGCCGGTAGCGGGGCCTACGAGCAGTACTTC	CASSLAGSGAYEQYF
NA	TRBV20-1	TRBJ2-7	few	TGCAGTGCTAGACAGGGATACGAGCAGTACTTC	CSARQGYEQYF
NA	TRBV7-9	TRBJ2-7	large	TGTGCCAGCAGCCTCCGACCCGGAGGGGGGGGTTCCTACGAGCAGTACTTC	CASSLRPGGGGSYEQYF
TRBD1	TRBV9	TRBJ1-2	NA	TGTGCCAGCAGCCCTCGGGACAGGGGGCTCGGCTATGGCTACACCTTC	CASSPRDRGLGYGYTF
NA	TRBV6-1	TRBJ1-2	few	TGTGCCAGCAGGCGGGACGGCATTGGCTACACCTTC	CASRRDGIGYTF
NA	TRBV30	TRBJ2-1	NA	TGTGCCTGGAGTGTACTAGGAGCTATCAATGAGCAGTTCTTC	CAWSVLGAINEQFF
TRBD1	TRBV9	TRBJ2-5	NA	TGTGCCAGCAGCGTAAACAGGGGACAAGAGACCCAGTACTTC	CASSVNRGQETQYF
NA	TRBV4-1	TRBJ1-1	NA	TGCGCCAGCACCCTAGAGAGGGGTCGAAACACTGAAGCTTTCTTT	CASTLERGRNTEAFF
NA	TRBV7-6	TRBJ1-1	NA	TGTGCCAGCAGCTTAGGGGCTCCACTGCTGAACACTGAAGCTTTCTTT	CASSLGAPLLNTEAFF
TRBD1	TRBV15	TRBJ2-5	NA	TGTGCCACCAGCAGAGTCGACAGGGGGAAAGAGACCCAGTACTTC	CATSRVDRGKETQYF
NA	TRBV11-2	TRBJ2-7	NA	TGTGCCAGCAGCTTAGACCCGGGACGGCGGAGGGGTTACGAGCAGTACTTC	CASSLDPGRRRGYEQYF
NA	TRBV6-1	TRBJ1-2	medium-sized	TGTGCCAGCGACTCCGGGACCGCAATTGGGGGCTACACCTTC	CASDSGTAIGGYTF
NA	TRBV5-5	TRBJ1-1	few	TGTGCCAGCAGCTTGGTACAGGGCTTTGGCACTGAAGCTTTCTTT	CASSLVQGFGTEAFF
NA	TRBV28	TRBJ1-4	few	TGTGCCAGCAGTTTAGAAGGGATGGGAACTAATGAAAAACTGTTTTTT	CASSLEGMGTNEKLFF
NA	TRBV28	TRBJ1-5	few	TGTGCCAGCAGGCGTGGACAGTATAGCAATCAGCCCCAGCATTTT	CASRRGQYSNQPQHF
TRBD1	TRBV7-9	TRBJ1-2	few	TGTGCCAGCAGCTTAGAGAGGGCGGCGGACAGGTACTATGGCTACACCTTC	CASSLERAADRYYGYTF